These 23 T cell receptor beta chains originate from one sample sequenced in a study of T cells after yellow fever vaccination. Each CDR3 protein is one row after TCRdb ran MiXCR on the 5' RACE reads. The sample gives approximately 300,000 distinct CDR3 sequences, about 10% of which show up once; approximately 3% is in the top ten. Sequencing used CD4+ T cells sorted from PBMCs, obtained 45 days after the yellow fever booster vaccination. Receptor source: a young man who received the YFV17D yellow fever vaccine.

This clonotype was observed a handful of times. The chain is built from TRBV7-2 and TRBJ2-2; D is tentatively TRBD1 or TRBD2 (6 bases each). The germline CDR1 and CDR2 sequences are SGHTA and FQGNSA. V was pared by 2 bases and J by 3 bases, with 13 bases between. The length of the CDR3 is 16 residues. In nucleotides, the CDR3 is TGTGCCAGCAGCTTAAACGGGGGCGGACACACCGGGGAGCTGTTTTTT. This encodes CASSLNGGGHTGELFF. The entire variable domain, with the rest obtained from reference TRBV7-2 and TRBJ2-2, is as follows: GAGVSQSPSNKVTEKGKDVELRCDPISGHTALYWYRQSLGQGLEFLIYFQGNSAPDKSGLPSDRFSAERTGGSVSTLTIQRTQQEDSAVYLCASSLNGGGHTGELFFGEGSRLTVL.

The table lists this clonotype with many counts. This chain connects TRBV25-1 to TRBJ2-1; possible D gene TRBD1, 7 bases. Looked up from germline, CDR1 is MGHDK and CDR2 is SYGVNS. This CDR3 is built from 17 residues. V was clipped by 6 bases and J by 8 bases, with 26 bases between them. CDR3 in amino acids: CASREGMGDRQGDEQFF. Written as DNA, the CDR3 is TGTGCCAGCAGGGAGGGGATGGGGGACAGACAAGGTGATGAGCAGTTCTTC.

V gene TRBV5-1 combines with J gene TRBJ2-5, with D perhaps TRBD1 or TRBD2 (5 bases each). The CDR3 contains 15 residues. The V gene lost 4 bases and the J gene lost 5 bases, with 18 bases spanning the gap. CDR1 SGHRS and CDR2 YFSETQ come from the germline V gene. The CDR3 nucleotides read TGCGCCAGCAGCCCAGGTTCGGGGCCTGGGGAGACCCAGTACTTC. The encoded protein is CASSPGSGPGETQYF.

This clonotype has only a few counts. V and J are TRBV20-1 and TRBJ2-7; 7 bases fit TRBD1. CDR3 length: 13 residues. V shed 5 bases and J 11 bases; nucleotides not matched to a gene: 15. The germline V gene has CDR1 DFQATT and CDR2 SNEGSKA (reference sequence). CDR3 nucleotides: TGCAGTGCTCACAGGGGTGGACGGGACGCGAAGTACTTC. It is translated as CSAHRGGRDAKYF.

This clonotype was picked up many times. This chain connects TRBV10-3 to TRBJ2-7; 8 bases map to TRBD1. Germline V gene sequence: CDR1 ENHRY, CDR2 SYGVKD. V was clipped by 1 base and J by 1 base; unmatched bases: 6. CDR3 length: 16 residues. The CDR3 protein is CAISEYRTGRSYEQYF. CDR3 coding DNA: TGTGCCATCAGTGAGTACAGGACAGGGCGTTCCTACGAGCAGTACTTC.

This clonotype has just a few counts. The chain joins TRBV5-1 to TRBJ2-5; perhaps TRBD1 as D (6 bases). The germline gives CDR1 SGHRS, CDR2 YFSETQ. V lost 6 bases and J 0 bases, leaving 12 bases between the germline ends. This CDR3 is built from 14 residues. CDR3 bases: TGCGCCAGCACTCTGAGGGGGTACCAAGAGACCCAGTACTTC. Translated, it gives CASTLRGYQETQYF.

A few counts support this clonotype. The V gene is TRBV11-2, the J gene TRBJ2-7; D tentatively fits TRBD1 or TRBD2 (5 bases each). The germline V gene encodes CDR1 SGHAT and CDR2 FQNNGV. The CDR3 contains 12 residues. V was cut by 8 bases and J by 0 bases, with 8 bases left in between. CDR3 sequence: CASGGSSYEQYF. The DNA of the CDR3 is TGTGCCAGCGGGGGAAGCTCCTACGAGCAGTACTTC. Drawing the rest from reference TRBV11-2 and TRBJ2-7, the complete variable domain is EAGVAQSPRYKIIEKRQSVAFWCNPISGHATLYWYQQILGQGPKLLIQFQNNGVVDDSQLPKDRFSAERLKGVDSTLKIQPAKLEDSAVYLCASGGSSYEQYFGPGTRLTVT.

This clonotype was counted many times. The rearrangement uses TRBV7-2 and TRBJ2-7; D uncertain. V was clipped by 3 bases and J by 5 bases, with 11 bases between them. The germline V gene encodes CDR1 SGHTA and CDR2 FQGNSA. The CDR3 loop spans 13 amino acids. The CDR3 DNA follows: TGTGCCAGCAGCTTCTGGCCCGGCCACGAGCAGTACGTC. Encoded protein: CASSFWPGHEQYV.

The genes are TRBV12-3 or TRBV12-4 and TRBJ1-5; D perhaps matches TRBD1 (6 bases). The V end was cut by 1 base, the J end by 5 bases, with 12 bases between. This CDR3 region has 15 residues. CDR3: CASSLVGGGYQPQHF. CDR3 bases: TGTGCCAGCAGTTTAGTTGGAGGGGGTTATCAGCCCCAGCATTTT.

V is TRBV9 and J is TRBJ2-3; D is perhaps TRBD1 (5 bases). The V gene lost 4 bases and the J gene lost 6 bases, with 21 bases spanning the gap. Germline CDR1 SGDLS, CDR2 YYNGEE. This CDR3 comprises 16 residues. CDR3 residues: CASSFIDRQPTDTQYF. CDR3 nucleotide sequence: TGTGCCAGCAGCTTCATCGACAGACAGCCGACGGATACGCAGTATTTT.

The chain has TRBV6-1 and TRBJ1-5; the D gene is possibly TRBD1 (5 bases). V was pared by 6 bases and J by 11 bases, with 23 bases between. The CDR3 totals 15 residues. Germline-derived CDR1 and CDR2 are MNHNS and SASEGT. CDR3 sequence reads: CASRPGPATARAQHF. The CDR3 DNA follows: TGTGCCAGCAGGCCAGGGCCAGCAACAGCAAGGGCCCAGCATTTT.

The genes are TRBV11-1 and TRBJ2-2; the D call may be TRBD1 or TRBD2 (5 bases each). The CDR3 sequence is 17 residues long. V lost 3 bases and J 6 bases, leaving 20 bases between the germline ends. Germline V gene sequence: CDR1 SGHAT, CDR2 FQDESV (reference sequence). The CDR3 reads CASSLVSSRGAAGELFF. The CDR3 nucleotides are TGTGCCAGCAGCTTGGTTTCGTCTCGGGGCGCGGCCGGGGAGCTGTTTTTT.

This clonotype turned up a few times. The CDR3 spells CASSFNVGRNQPQHF. For the CDR3, the DNA is TGTGCCAGCAGCTTTAATGTGGGGAGGAATCAGCCCCAGCATTTT. This sequence joins TRBV7-2 and TRBJ1-5; no clear D gene. CDR3 length: 15 amino acids. Germline V lookup: CDR1 SGHTA, CDR2 FQGNSA. Trimming shortened V by 3 bases and J by 4 bases, and 13 bases separated the two germline ends.

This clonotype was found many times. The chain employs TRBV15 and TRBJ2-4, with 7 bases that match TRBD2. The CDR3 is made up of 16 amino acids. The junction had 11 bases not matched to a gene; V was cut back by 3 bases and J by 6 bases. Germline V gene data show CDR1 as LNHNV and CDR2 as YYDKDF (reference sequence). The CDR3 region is CATSSGGTAGRNIQYF. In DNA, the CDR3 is TGTGCCACCAGCAGCGGGGGGACGGCCGGAAGAAACATTCAGTACTTC.

This CDR3 is CASSAAGGAETQYF. In nucleotides, the CDR3 is TGTGCCAGCAGTGCAGCCGGGGGCGCAGAGACCCAGTACTTC. The chain employs TRBV6-6 and TRBJ2-5; D possibly uses TRBD1 or TRBD2 (6 bases each). V lost 5 bases, J lost 4 bases, and 14 bases lay in between. Germline assignment: CDR1 MNHNY and CDR2 SVGAGI (reference sequence). The CDR3 length is 14 residues.

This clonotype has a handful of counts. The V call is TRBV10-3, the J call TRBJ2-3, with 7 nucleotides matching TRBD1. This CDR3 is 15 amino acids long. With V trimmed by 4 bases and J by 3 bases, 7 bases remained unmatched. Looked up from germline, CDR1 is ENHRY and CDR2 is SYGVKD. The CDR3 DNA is TGTGCCATCAGTGGCGACAGGGTTGGTACAGATACGCAGTATTTT. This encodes CAISGDRVGTDTQYF.

The CDR3 region is CSARVGPNEKLFF. The CDR3 DNA reads as TGCAGTGCTAGAGTGGGGCCGAATGAAAAACTGTTTTTT. This chain connects TRBV20-1 to TRBJ1-4; TRBD1 is a possible D gene (5 bases). The CDR3 is made up of 13 amino acids. In germline, CDR1 is DFQATT, CDR2 SNEGSKA (reference sequence). The germline V and J ends were trimmed by 1 base and 5 bases, with 8 bases remaining between them.

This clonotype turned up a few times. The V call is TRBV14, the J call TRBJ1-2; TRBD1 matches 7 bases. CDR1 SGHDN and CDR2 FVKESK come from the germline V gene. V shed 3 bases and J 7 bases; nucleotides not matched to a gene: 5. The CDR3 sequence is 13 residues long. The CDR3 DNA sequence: TGTGCCAGCAGCCAGTGGGGACAGCCTGGCTACACCTTC. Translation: CASSQWGQPGYTF.

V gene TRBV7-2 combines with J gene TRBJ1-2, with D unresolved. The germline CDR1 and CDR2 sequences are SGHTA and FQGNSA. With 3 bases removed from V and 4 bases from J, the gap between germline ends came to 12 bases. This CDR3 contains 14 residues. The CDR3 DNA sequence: TGTGCCAGCAGCTTCTCAGGAGGAGGCTATGGCTACACCTTC. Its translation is CASSFSGGGYGYTF.

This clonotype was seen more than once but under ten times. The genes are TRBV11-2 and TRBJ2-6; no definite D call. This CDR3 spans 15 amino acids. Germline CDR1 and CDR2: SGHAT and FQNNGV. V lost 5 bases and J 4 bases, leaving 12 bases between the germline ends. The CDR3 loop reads CASSLFRPGANVLTF. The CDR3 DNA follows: TGTGCCAGCAGCCTGTTTCGGCCGGGGGCCAACGTCCTGACTTTC.

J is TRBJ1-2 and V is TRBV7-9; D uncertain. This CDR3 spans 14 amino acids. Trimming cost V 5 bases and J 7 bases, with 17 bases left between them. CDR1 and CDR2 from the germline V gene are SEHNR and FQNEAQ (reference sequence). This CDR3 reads CASSLYRALGGYTF. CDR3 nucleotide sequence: TGTGCCAGCAGCCTTTACCGGGCGCTTGGTGGCTACACCTTC.

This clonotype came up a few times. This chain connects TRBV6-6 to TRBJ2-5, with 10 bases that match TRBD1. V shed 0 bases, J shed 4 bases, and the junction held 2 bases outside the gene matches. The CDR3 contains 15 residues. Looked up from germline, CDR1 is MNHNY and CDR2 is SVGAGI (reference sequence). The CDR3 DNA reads TGTGCCAGCAGTTACTCGGGACAGGGGTCAGAGACCCAGTACTTC. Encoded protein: CASSYSGQGSETQYF.

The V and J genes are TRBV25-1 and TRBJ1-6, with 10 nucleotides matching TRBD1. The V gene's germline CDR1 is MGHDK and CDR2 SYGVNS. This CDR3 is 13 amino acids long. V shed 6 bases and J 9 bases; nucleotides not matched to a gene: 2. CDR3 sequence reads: CASSRDRGSPLHF. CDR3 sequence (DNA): TGTGCCAGCAGCCGGGACAGGGGTTCACCCCTCCACTTT.